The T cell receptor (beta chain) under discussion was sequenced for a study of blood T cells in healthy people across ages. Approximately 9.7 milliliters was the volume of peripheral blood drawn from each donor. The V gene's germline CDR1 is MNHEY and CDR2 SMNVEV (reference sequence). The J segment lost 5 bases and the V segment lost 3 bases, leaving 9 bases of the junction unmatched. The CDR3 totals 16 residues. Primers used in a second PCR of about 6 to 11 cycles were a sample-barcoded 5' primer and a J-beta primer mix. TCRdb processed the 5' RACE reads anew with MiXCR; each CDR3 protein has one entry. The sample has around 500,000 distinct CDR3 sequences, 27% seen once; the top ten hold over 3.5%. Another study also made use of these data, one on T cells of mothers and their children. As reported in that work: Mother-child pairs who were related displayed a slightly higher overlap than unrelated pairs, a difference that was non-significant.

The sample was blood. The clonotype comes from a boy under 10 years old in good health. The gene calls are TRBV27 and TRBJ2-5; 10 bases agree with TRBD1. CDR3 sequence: CASSLGTGVIGETQYF. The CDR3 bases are TGTGCCAGCAGTTTGGGGACAGGGGTAATTGGGGAGACCCAGTACTTC.